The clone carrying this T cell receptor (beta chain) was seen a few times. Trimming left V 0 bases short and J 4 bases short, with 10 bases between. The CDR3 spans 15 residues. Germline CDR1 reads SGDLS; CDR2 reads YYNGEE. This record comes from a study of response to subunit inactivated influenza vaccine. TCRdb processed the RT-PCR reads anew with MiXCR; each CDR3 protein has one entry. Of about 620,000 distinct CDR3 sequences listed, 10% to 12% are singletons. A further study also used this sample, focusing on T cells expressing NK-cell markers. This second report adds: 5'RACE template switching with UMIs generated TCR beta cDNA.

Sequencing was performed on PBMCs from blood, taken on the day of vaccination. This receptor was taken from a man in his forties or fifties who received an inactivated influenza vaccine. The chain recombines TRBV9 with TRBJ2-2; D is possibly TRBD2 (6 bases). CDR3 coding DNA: TGTGCCAGCAGCGTAGTCTCGGGGGTCACCGGGGAGCTGTTTTTT. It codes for CASSVVSGVTGELFF.